This TCR beta chain was identified in a study of beta chain features in type 1 diabetes. Whole-study findings and limits: Overrepresentation of cells with high TCR expression could result from cDNA sequencing. HLA influence on TCRB rearrangement stayed unresolved here.

The CDR3 covers 14 residues. Trimming stripped 5 bases from V and 8 bases from J, with 16 bases between. Germline-derived CDR1 and CDR2 are LNHDA and SQIVND (reference sequence). Remarks on this clone: Its specificity is unknown.

Every bit of the isolated RNA underwent reverse transcription, so sequencing read expressed TCRB transcripts. Approximately 3.5 million reads was the average for naive, central memory and regulatory T cell samples. Repertoires were generated with immunoSEQ multiplex PCR, while TCRdb's copy carries only in-frame clones and drops some. The data hold some 360,000 clones, with about 18% observed a single time. All of the sorted populations showed purity greater than 95%. The origin of this receptor is a woman under 30 in good health. Material for sequencing was naive CD4+ T cells from blood. This sequence joins TRBV19 and TRBJ2-1; weak D call: TRBD1 (6 bases). CDR3 nucleotide sequence: TGTGCCAGTAGTCCAAGGGGACAACGGGATGAGCAGTTCTTC. Its protein is CASSPRGQRDEQFF.